A selection of T cell receptor beta chains follows, all from one sample in a study of blood T cell repertoires in COVID-19. Generated by immunoSEQ multiplex PCR, the TCRdb table keeps only in-frame clones and is missing some. The sample lists tens of thousands of clones, approximately 90% seen once, with 3.5% to 4.5% in the top ten. The specimen sequenced was peripheral blood. The receptors originated from a human donor in a cohort sampled during active COVID-19. Each CDR3 is given with its conserved first and last residue. A D gene is named only where the DNA matches it firmly. Some rows mark clone size as missing; the rest say once, few, many or name a class of expanded clone.

J gene: TRBJ2-5; D gene: NA; V gene: TRBV6-2/TRBV6-3; clone size: NA; CDR3 DNA: TGTGCCAGCAGTTACACCAGAGTGGGCGGGCCGGAGGAGACCCAGTACTTC; CDR3 protein: CASSYTRVGGPEETQYF
J gene: TRBJ1-2; D gene: NA; V gene: TRBV5-1; clone size: NA; CDR3 DNA: TGCGCCAGCAGTCAGGCAACCCTACGCTATGGCTACACCTTC; CDR3 protein: CASSQATLRYGYTF
J gene: TRBJ1-1; D gene: NA; V gene: TRBV4-3; clone size: NA; CDR3 DNA: TGCGCCAGCAGCCCCCAGGCACAGGGTTTCACTGAAGCTTTCTTT; CDR3 protein: CASSPQAQGFTEAFF
J gene: TRBJ2-3; D gene: TRBD2; V gene: TRBV5-5; clone size: once; CDR3 DNA: TGTGCCAGCAGCTCGGAGCGGGGGGGCGGGACAGATACGCAGTATTTT; CDR3 protein: CASSSERGGGTDTQYF
J gene: TRBJ2-7; D gene: NA; V gene: TRBV30; clone size: once; CDR3 DNA: TGTGCCTGGAGTGTGCATTGGACAGCCTCCTACGAGCAGTACTTC; CDR3 protein: CAWSVHWTASYEQYF
J gene: TRBJ1-2; D gene: NA; V gene: TRBV19; clone size: NA; CDR3 DNA: TGTGCCAGTAGTAATGGGGCTACACCCAGCTATGGCTACACCTTC; CDR3 protein: CASSNGATPSYGYTF
J gene: TRBJ1-5; D gene: TRBD1; V gene: TRBV6-6; clone size: NA; CDR3 DNA: TGTGCCAGCAGCCGCGGGACAGGGGGGAGTCAGCCCCAGCATTTT; CDR3 protein: CASSRGTGGSQPQHF
J gene: TRBJ1-2; D gene: TRBD1; V gene: TRBV10-2; clone size: NA; CDR3 DNA: TGCGCCAGCAGTCCGGGACAGGACACCTATGGCTACACCTTC; CDR3 protein: CASSPGQDTYGYTF
J gene: TRBJ1-5; D gene: TRBD1; V gene: TRBV30; clone size: NA; CDR3 DNA: TGTGCCTGGAGTGGTTTACAGGGGGCCAATCAGCCCCAGCATTTT; CDR3 protein: CAWSGLQGANQPQHF
J gene: TRBJ1-2; D gene: TRBD1; V gene: TRBV5-1; clone size: NA; CDR3 DNA: TGCGCCAGCAGCTTGGTTGGTAGGGGGCATGGCTACACCTTC; CDR3 protein: CASSLVGRGHGYTF
J gene: TRBJ2-2; D gene: NA; V gene: TRBV24-1; clone size: NA; CDR3 DNA: TGTGCCACCAGTGCGTCTAGCCGTACACCGAACACCGGGGAGCTGTTTTTT; CDR3 protein: CATSASSRTPNTGELFF
J gene: TRBJ1-1; D gene: NA; V gene: TRBV19; clone size: NA; CDR3 DNA: TGTGCCAGTAGTTCACGGGGCCCGGGGGACACTGAAGCTTTCTTT; CDR3 protein: CASSSRGPGDTEAFF
J gene: TRBJ2-3; D gene: TRBD1; V gene: TRBV4-1; clone size: NA; CDR3 DNA: TGCGCCAGCAGCCAAGGGCCGACAGGGACCTACACAGATACGCAGTATTTT; CDR3 protein: CASSQGPTGTYTDTQYF
J gene: TRBJ1-4; D gene: TRBD1; V gene: TRBV29-1; clone size: NA; CDR3 DNA: TGCAGCGCCCGGGACAGATCTAATGAAAAACTGTTTTTT; CDR3 protein: CSARDRSNEKLFF
J gene: TRBJ1-1; D gene: TRBD1; V gene: TRBV5-1; clone size: NA; CDR3 DNA: TGCGCCAGCAGCCAGACAGGGGCCACTGAAGCTTTCTTT; CDR3 protein: CASSQTGATEAFF
J gene: TRBJ1-4; D gene: NA; V gene: TRBV25-1; clone size: once; CDR3 DNA: TGTGCCAGCAGTGACGTCAGGGTTGAAAAACTGTTTTTT; CDR3 protein: CASSDVRVEKLFF
J gene: TRBJ2-5; D gene: TRBD2; V gene: TRBV28; clone size: NA; CDR3 DNA: TGTGCCAGCAGTTTACCCGGGACTAGCACCAGCCCCCAGTACTTC; CDR3 protein: CASSLPGTSTSPQYF
J gene: TRBJ1-3; D gene: TRBD1; V gene: TRBV5-6; clone size: NA; CDR3 DNA: TGTGCCAGCAGCTCCGGGACAGGGGCGGGGAACACCATATATTTT; CDR3 protein: CASSSGTGAGNTIYF
J gene: TRBJ2-3; D gene: NA; V gene: TRBV15; clone size: NA; CDR3 DNA: TGTGCCACCAGCAGCCACATGGATACGCAGTATTTT; CDR3 protein: CATSSHMDTQYF
J gene: TRBJ1-5; D gene: NA; V gene: TRBV6-6; clone size: NA; CDR3 DNA: TGTGCCAGCAGCCGACCGAATACTAGGGAGCCCCAGCATTTT; CDR3 protein: CASSRPNTREPQHF
J gene: TRBJ1-1; D gene: NA; V gene: TRBV9; clone size: NA; CDR3 DNA: TGTGCCAGCAGCGTAGCGCGCACGAACACTGAAGCTTTCTTT; CDR3 protein: CASSVARTNTEAFF
J gene: TRBJ2-3; D gene: NA; V gene: TRBV7-3; clone size: NA; CDR3 DNA: TGTGCCAGCAGCGCACCAAATGCAGGGGGGACAGATACGCAGTATTTT; CDR3 protein: CASSAPNAGGTDTQYF
J gene: TRBJ2-1; D gene: NA; V gene: TRBV11-3; clone size: NA; CDR3 DNA: TGTGCCAGCAGCCCTAGCCTAGCGTCCCCTAGCTCCTACAATGAGCAGTTCTTC; CDR3 protein: CASSPSLASPSSYNEQFF
J gene: TRBJ1-6; D gene: TRBD1; V gene: TRBV5-6; clone size: NA; CDR3 DNA: TGTGCCAGCAGCCTGTGGACAGGCCTGAGCTCCTATAATTCACCCCTCCACTTT; CDR3 protein: CASSLWTGLSSYNSPLHF
J gene: TRBJ2-2; D gene: TRBD2; V gene: TRBV11-2; clone size: NA; CDR3 DNA: TGTGCCAGCAGCTCCGCCCCTAGCGGGAGTTGGACCGGGGAGCTGTTTTTT; CDR3 protein: CASSSAPSGSWTGELFF
J gene: TRBJ2-5; D gene: NA; V gene: TRBV11-2; clone size: once; CDR3 DNA: TGTGCCAGCAGCTTATCAGGCGTGGAGACCCAGTACTTC; CDR3 protein: CASSLSGVETQYF
J gene: TRBJ1-1; D gene: TRBD1; V gene: TRBV2; clone size: NA; CDR3 DNA: TGTGCCAGCGCAGGGGGTATGAACACTGAAGCTTTCTTT; CDR3 protein: CASAGGMNTEAFF
J gene: TRBJ2-5; D gene: NA; V gene: TRBV6-6; clone size: NA; CDR3 DNA: TGTGCCAGCAGCCAGAGGGCGGGGTCAGGTGAGACCCAGTACTTC; CDR3 protein: CASSQRAGSGETQYF
J gene: TRBJ2-5; D gene: TRBD2; V gene: TRBV5-1; clone size: NA; CDR3 DNA: TGCGCCAGCAGAACGCTCGAGCGGGGGACCTACCAAGAGACCCAGTACTTC; CDR3 protein: CASRTLERGTYQETQYF
J gene: TRBJ2-1; D gene: NA; V gene: TRBV10-1; clone size: NA; CDR3 DNA: TGCGCCAGCAGTGAGTCGCCGGGCTACAATGAGCAGTTCTTC; CDR3 protein: CASSESPGYNEQFF
J gene: TRBJ1-2; D gene: TRBD1; V gene: TRBV18; clone size: NA; CDR3 DNA: TGTGCCAGCTCTCTACGCGGGACAGGGGCGGCTTATGGCTACACCTTC; CDR3 protein: CASSLRGTGAAYGYTF